Following are 31 T cell receptor beta chains from one sample sequenced in a study of shared clonotypes between healthy human individuals. Repertoires were generated with immunoSEQ multiplex PCR, while TCRdb's copy carries only in-frame clones and drops some. The table has approximately 99,000 clones, about 70% seen once. Specimen: memory CD8+ T cells sorted from blood. As to subset: CD45RO+ cells pooled with CCR7-negative TemRA cells. The origin of the receptors is a woman aged 25-40 years in good health.

CDR3 DNA: TGTGCCAGCTCACCACCTACAGGGGGTCAAGAGACCCAGTACTTC. This translates into CASSPPTGGQETQYF. This chain links TRBV18 with TRBJ2-5; 8 bases map to TRBD1. CDR3 length equals 15 residues. Unmatched junction bases numbered 2, after V lost 0 bases and J lost 2 bases. Germline assignment: CDR1 KGHSH and CDR2 LQKENI.

This rearrangement joins TRBV9 to TRBJ2-1; 8 bases align to TRBD2. The CDR3 loop spans 16 amino acids. V lost 0 bases, J lost 6 bases, and 8 bases stayed unmatched. Germline V gives CDR1 SGDLS, CDR2 YYNGEE. The CDR3 region is CASSVEGGRPANEQFF. For the CDR3, the DNA is TGTGCCAGCAGCGTAGAGGGCGGGAGGCCCGCCAATGAGCAGTTCTTC.

There are a few counts of this clone. CDR3 sequence: CASSIGDRLSHGANVLTF. CDR3 bases: TGTGCCAGTAGTATAGGGGACAGGTTGTCCCACGGGGCCAACGTCCTGACTTTC. The chain joins TRBV19 to TRBJ2-6; 8 nucleotides line up with TRBD1. CDR3 size: 18 residues. J lost 4 bases, V lost 1 base, and 9 bases had no gene match. Germline V gene lookup returns CDR1 LNHDA and CDR2 SQIVND (reference sequence).

This clone was detected once. This chain links TRBV30 with TRBJ2-2; D tentatively reads TRBD1 or TRBD2 (5 bases each). CDR3 length: 14 residues. Trimming took 6 bases from V and 2 from J, leaving 13 bases between them. Germline CDR1 GTSNPN, CDR2 SVGIG (reference sequence). Here the CDR3 reads CACTNRDNTGELFF. The CDR3 nucleotides read TGTGCCTGCACAAACCGGGACAACACCGGGGAGCTGTTTTTT.

The chain has TRBV4-2 and TRBJ2-7; 9 bases align to TRBD2. V was pared by 4 bases and J by 4 bases, with 8 bases of the junction left unmatched. CDR1 LGHNA and CDR2 YNFKEQ come from the germline V gene. The CDR3 is 15 residues long. CDR3 residues: CASSLNSGREYEQYF. The CDR3 coding sequence is TGTGCCAGCAGCCTGAATAGCGGGAGAGAGTACGAGCAGTACTTC.

The chain couples TRBV28 to TRBJ2-6; TRBD1 is a possible D gene (6 bases). The germline V and J ends were trimmed by 5 bases and 4 bases, with 12 bases remaining between them. In germline, CDR1 is MDHEN, CDR2 SYDVKM. This CDR3 is built from 15 residues. The CDR3 sequence is CASSPPGAGANVLTF. In DNA, the CDR3 is TGTGCCAGCAGTCCCCCAGGGGCCGGGGCCAACGTCCTGACTTTC.

The rearrangement uses TRBV6-5 and TRBJ2-1; 7 bases align to TRBD1. Losses at the gene ends were 5 bases for V and 8 bases for J; bases not matched to a gene: 9. There are 14 residues in the CDR3. CDR1 is MNHEY and CDR2 is SVGAGI in the germline V gene. The CDR3 here is CASSPSGDRDEQFF. CDR3 nucleotide sequence: TGTGCCAGCAGTCCCTCAGGAGACAGGGATGAGCAGTTCTTC.

This clone was counted only a few times. This chain links TRBV27 with TRBJ2-7; 7 bases line up with TRBD2. Germline V lookup: CDR1 MNHEY, CDR2 SMNVEV (reference sequence). The CDR3 runs 13 residues. Trimming cost V 2 bases and J 6 bases; bases outside gene matches: 4. The CDR3 is CASSLVGEGEQYF. The CDR3 region has the DNA TGTGCCAGCAGTTTAGTAGGGGAGGGCGAGCAGTACTTC.

V usage is TRBV11-2 and J usage is TRBJ2-3; either TRBD1 or TRBD2 may supply D (6 bases each). The germline V gene has CDR1 SGHAT and CDR2 FQNNGV. CDR3 length: 14 residues. Deletions cut 5 bases from V and 4 bases from J, with 13 bases between. The CDR3 protein is CASSLRRGADTQYF. In DNA form, the CDR3 reads TGTGCCAGCAGCCTACGTAGGGGGGCAGATACGCAGTATTTT.

The chain combines TRBV6-1 with TRBJ1-4; no clear D gene. CDR3 length: 15 amino acids. Trimming shortened V by 4 bases and J by 4 bases, and 13 bases separated the two germline ends. CDR1 and CDR2 (germline): MNHNS, SASEGT. Here the CDR3 DNA reads TGTGCCAGCAGTGTGAGCGACGGCGGTAATGAAAAACTGTTTTTT. Its translation: CASSVSDGGNEKLFF.

The chain uses TRBV5-6 and TRBJ1-2; D gene ambiguous. Germline V CDR1 and CDR2: SGHDT, YYEEEE. Trimming took off 4 bases at V and 0 bases at J, with 19 bases between the two ends. The CDR3 length is 17 residues. CDR3 residues: CASSPQPGISANYGYTF. The CDR3 DNA reads TGTGCCAGCAGCCCACAGCCCGGCATCTCAGCTAACTATGGCTACACCTTC.

The J gene is TRBJ2-1, the V gene TRBV6-8, with 15 nucleotides matching TRBD2. Germline lookup yields CDR1 MNHGY and CDR2 SAAAGT. V lost 6 bases and J lost 6; bases outside the gene matches: 3. The CDR3 runs to 15 residues. Here the CDR3 reads CASSRTSGRANEQFF. The CDR3 DNA reads as TGTGCCAGCAGCAGGACTAGCGGGAGGGCCAATGAGCAGTTCTTC.

This chain uses TRBV6-4 with TRBJ2-1; 10 nucleotides align to TRBD2. With V trimmed by 5 bases and J by 6 bases, 10 bases remained unmatched. The germline gives CDR1 MRHNA, CDR2 SNTAGT. The CDR3 totals 16 residues. In nucleotides, the CDR3 is TGTGCCAGCAGTCCGAGAATAGCGGGAGGACGCAATGAGCAGTTCTTC. This sequence encodes CASSPRIAGGRNEQFF.

This clone came up many times. V gene TRBV6-1 combines with J gene TRBJ2-7; 9 bases align to TRBD2. Germline V gives CDR1 MNHNS, CDR2 SASEGT. V shed 1 base and J 7 bases; nucleotides not matched to a gene: 11. The CDR3 extends over 16 amino acids. The CDR3 sequence: CASSEGLAGLRGEQYF. As DNA, the CDR3 is TGTGCCAGCAGTGAAGGTCTAGCGGGACTCCGGGGGGAGCAGTACTTC.

The chain links TRBV2 to TRBJ2-7; D is perhaps TRBD2 (5 bases). The V end was cut by 10 bases, the J end by 2 bases, with 15 bases between. The CDR3 contains 13 residues. CDR1 is SNHLY, CDR2 FYNNEI, per germline. The CDR3 region has the DNA TGTGCCATCAGGACTGCGGTCCCCTACGAGCAGTACTTC. This gives the protein CAIRTAVPYEQYF.

The chain links TRBV30 to TRBJ1-1; 8 positions agree with TRBD1. The CDR3 has 16 residues. Germline V lookup: CDR1 GTSNPN, CDR2 SVGIG (reference sequence). V lost 3 bases and J lost 0; bases outside the gene matches: 9. CDR3 nucleotide sequence: TGTGCCTGGAGCCTGGACAGGGAAAGACTGAACACTGAAGCTTTCTTT. Protein: CAWSLDRERLNTEAFF.

About this clone itself: A far larger clone is one base from this, pointing to a likely read error. The identical CDR3 is also encoded by other nucleotide sequences in the sample. J is TRBJ2-3 and V is TRBV6-1, with 9 bases that match TRBD2. The germline CDR1 and CDR2 sequences are MNHNS and SASEGT. CDR3 length: 15 amino acids. The CDR3 is CASSELAGSTDTQYF. The CDR3 nucleotides read TGTGCCAGCAGTGAACTAGCGGGAAGCACGGATACGCAGTATTTT.

The chain links TRBV27 to TRBJ2-3; D gene uncertain. Germline V gives CDR1 MNHEY, CDR2 SMNVEV (reference sequence). The V and J ends lost 2 bases and 2 bases respectively, with 8 bases between them. This CDR3 has 14 amino acids. CDR3 nucleotides: TGTGCCAGCAGTTTAAGGCGTTCCACAGATACGCAGTATTTT. Translation: CASSLRRSTDTQYF.

Only a few counts were recorded for this clone. This chain links TRBV11-1 with TRBJ2-7, with TRBD2 identical over 12 bases. The germline V gene encodes CDR1 SGHAT and CDR2 FQDESV (reference sequence). Trimming at V came to 1 base and at J to 7 bases, leaving 2 bases not matched to a gene. The CDR3 covers 14 residues. The CDR3 DNA is TGTGCCAGCAGCTTAGGACTAGCGGGAGTGGAGCAGTACTTC. Protein product: CASSLGLAGVEQYF.

The sample holds one count of this clone. The chain is built from TRBV28 and TRBJ2-7; 7 bases agree with TRBD2. Germline assignment: CDR1 MDHEN and CDR2 SYDVKM. V lost 6 bases, J lost 3 bases, and 8 bases stayed unmatched. The CDR3 totals 14 residues. The CDR3 bases are TGTGCCAGCAGACGTGGACTAGGAATCTACGAGCAGTACTTC. This encodes CASRRGLGIYEQYF.

The chain recombines TRBV27 with TRBJ2-2; TRBD2 matches at 16 bases. Germline V gene sequence: CDR1 MNHEY, CDR2 SMNVEV (reference sequence). With 6 bases clipped from V and 3 bases from J, the junction kept 10 bases outside the gene matches. The CDR3 length is 19 residues. DNA of the CDR3: TGTGCCAGCAGCCCAAGAGGGACTAGCGGGAGGGGAGACACCGGGGAGCTGTTTTTT. It yields the protein CASSPRGTSGRGDTGELFF.

The chain carries TRBV7-6 and TRBJ2-3, with 7 bases that match TRBD2. The CDR3 has 14 residues. Unmatched junction bases numbered 4, after V lost 5 bases and J lost 2 bases. Germline CDR1 and CDR2: SGHVS and FNYEAQ. The CDR3: CASSPRDYTDTQYF. In nucleotides, the CDR3 is TGTGCCAGCAGCCCACGGGACTACACAGATACGCAGTATTTT.

Many counts were recorded for this clone. This rearrangement joins TRBV7-6 to TRBJ2-7; 7 bases match TRBD1. The CDR3 contains 13 residues. Germline CDR1 reads SGHVS; CDR2 reads FNYEAQ. V trimming: 1 base; J trimming: 3 bases; junction bases outside the gene matches: 0. The CDR3 DNA reads as TGTGCCAGCAGCTTAGACAGGGGCTACGAGCAGTACTTC. It encodes CASSLDRGYEQYF.

The chain is built from TRBV7-9 and TRBJ2-1; D gene uncertain. Trimming took off 5 bases at V and 7 bases at J, with 12 bases between the two ends. The CDR3 has 13 amino acids. The V gene's germline CDR1 is SEHNR and CDR2 FQNEAQ (reference sequence). CDR3 bases: TGTGCCAGCAGCCGCGGATGGATGAATGAGCAGTTCTTC. Encoded protein: CASSRGWMNEQFF. The whole variable domain, remainder taken from reference TRBV7-9 and TRBJ2-1, is DTGVSQNPRHKITKRGQNVTFRCDPISEHNRLYWYRQTLGQGPEFLTYFQNEAQLEKSRLLSDRFSAERPKGSFSTLEIQRTEQGDSAMYLCASSRGWMNEQFFGPGTRLTVL.

This chain links TRBV29-1 with TRBJ2-1; TRBD1 might be the D (5 bases). The V end was cut by 6 bases, the J end by 7 bases, with 13 bases between. This CDR3 has 12 amino acids. Germline assignment: CDR1 SQVTM and CDR2 ANQGSEA. CDR3 in amino acids: CSVTRQMNEQFF. For the CDR3, the DNA is TGCAGCGTAACCCGACAGATGAATGAGCAGTTCTTC.

The chain has TRBV2 and TRBJ2-7, with a tentative D call TRBD1 (8 bases). V lost 7 bases and J lost 2, with 15 bases in between. Germline values: CDR1 SNHLY, CDR2 FYNNEI. CDR3 length: 14 amino acids. CDR3 coding DNA: TGTGCCAGCACTCCAACAGGGGGGGCCTACGAGCAGTACTTC. The encoded protein is CASTPTGGAYEQYF.

V and J are TRBV19 and TRBJ1-1; the D gene is possibly TRBD1 (5 bases). V was pared by 5 bases and J by 8 bases, with 24 bases between. Looked up from germline, CDR1 is LNHDA and CDR2 is SQIVND (reference sequence). The CDR3 totals 16 residues. CDR3 sequence: CASSLPPRTLRGEAFF. In DNA, the CDR3 is TGTGCCAGTAGTTTACCACCCCGGACACTCCGGGGGGAAGCTTTCTTT.

The CDR3 DNA is TGTGCCAGCAGCTGGCCGGAGAGGGACTACGAGCAGTACTTC. Its translation: CASSWPERDYEQYF. The rearrangement joins TRBV7-8 to TRBJ2-7; possible D gene TRBD2, 5 bases. Per germline, CDR1 SGHVS and CDR2 FQNEAQ. Deletions cut 4 bases from V and 3 bases from J, with 13 bases between. The CDR3 length is 14 residues.

The chain carries TRBV30 and TRBJ1-2; no definite D call. Germline values: CDR1 GTSNPN, CDR2 SVGIG (reference sequence). V lost 3 bases and J 2 bases, leaving 7 bases between the germline ends. The CDR3 sequence is 12 residues long. The CDR3 nucleotides read TGTGCCTGGAGATACTTGAACTATGGCTACACCTTC. Encoded protein: CAWRYLNYGYTF.

Turning to this clone: This likely came from a read error, as a far larger clone is one base away. The chain employs TRBV6-1 and TRBJ1-1; D is unclear. The CDR3 length is 13 residues. Looked up from germline, CDR1 is MNHNS and CDR2 is SASEGT. CDR3 protein: CASQDGENIEAFF. DNA for the CDR3: TGTGCCAGCCAGGACGGGGAGAACATTGAAGCTTTCTTT.

This chain links TRBV25-1 with TRBJ2-7; perhaps TRBD1 as D (6 bases). CDR3 size: 14 residues. Trimming pared 2 bases from V and 5 bases from J, leaving 13 bases between. Germline CDR1 MGHDK, CDR2 SYGVNS. For the CDR3, the DNA is TGTGCCAGCAGTGAACACACAGGGTTTAACGAGCAGTACTTC. Encoded protein: CASSEHTGFNEQYF.